The rows below give T cell receptor beta chains drawn from one sample of a study of cytomegalovirus exposure and HLA in healthy donors. Only in-frame clones appear in the TCRdb table, and some are missing; sequencing was by immunoSEQ multiplex PCR. The sample shows fewer than 150,000 clones, approximately 80% of them seen only once. The sample consisted of PBMCs. The receptors originated from a male donor in good health and CMV-seronegative. The CDR3 runs from the conserved cysteine through the conserved F or W. A D gene is named only where the DNA matches it firmly. Size tells how often a clone was seen (once, few, many) or the class of an expanded clone, and some rows leave it out.

J	D	V	size	DNA	CDR3
TRBJ1-5	.	TRBV10-3	.	TGTGCCAGCGGGGGCGGGGGTAAGAGCCAGCCCCAGCATTTT	CASGGGGKSQPQHF
TRBJ2-3	.	TRBV27	.	TGTGCCAGCAGTTTATACGAGACAGATACGCAGTATTTT	CASSLYETDTQYF
TRBJ1-5	TRBD1	TRBV7-6	.	TGTGCCAACAGGCGAGGGGGCGAGCAGCCCCAGCATTTT	CANRRGGEQPQHF
TRBJ1-1	.	TRBV10-3	.	TGTGCCATCAGTCCGGGATTGATCACTGAAGCTTTCTTT	CAISPGLITEAFF
TRBJ2-5	.	TRBV7-2	.	TGTGCCAGCAGCTCGCGTAATAGATTAGAGACCCAGTACTTC	CASSSRNRLETQYF
TRBJ2-1	TRBD1	TRBV27	few	TGTGCTAGCAGTTCCACGCAGGGGGCTGGCTACAATGAGCAGTTCTTC	CASSSTQGAGYNEQFF
TRBJ1-2	.	TRBV11-2	.	TGTGCCAGCACCCTGGTTGGGCTACAGGGTCCCTATGGCTACACCTTC	CASTLVGLQGPYGYTF
TRBJ2-5	.	TRBV6-5	.	TGTGCCAGCAGTTACGGTGGTAGCGAAGAGACCCAGTACTTC	CASSYGGSEETQYF
TRBJ1-5	TRBD1	TRBV5-1	.	TGCGCCAGCAGCTTAACAGGGGGTCAGCCCCAGCATTTT	CASSLTGGQPQHF
TRBJ1-3	.	TRBV4-3	.	TGCGCCAGCAGCCTCAACACAGGGTCTGGAAACACCATATATTTT	CASSLNTGSGNTIYF
TRBJ2-5	.	TRBV7-2	once	TGTGCCAGCAGCTACCTCTGGCGGGTACAAGAGACCCAGTACTTC	CASSYLWRVQETQYF
TRBJ1-2	.	TRBV4-3	.	TGCGCCAGCAGCCAAGAAGGTGCCTCGCGGCACTATGGCTACACCTTC	CASSQEGASRHYGYTF
TRBJ2-7	.	TRBV5-1	.	TGCGCCAGCAGCTTTTCGGACACGCTGGGGGAGCAGTACTTC	CASSFSDTLGEQYF
TRBJ1-1	.	TRBV2	.	TGTGCCAGCAGTGAATGGGGGGGGACGGACACTGAAGCTTTCTTT	CASSEWGGTDTEAFF
TRBJ1-2	TRBD1	TRBV2	once	TGTGCCAGCAGTGTCGAGGGACAGTGGGTCAATGGCTACACCTTC	CASSVEGQWVNGYTF
TRBJ2-2	.	TRBV28	.	TGTGCCAGCAGTTTAGGGGGCCAGAACACCGGGGAGCTGTTTTTT	CASSLGGQNTGELFF
TRBJ1-6	.	TRBV9	.	TGTGCCAGCAGCGTACGGCAGGGGAATTCACCCCTCCACTTT	CASSVRQGNSPLHF
TRBJ2-7	TRBD2	TRBV28	.	TGTGCCAGCAGGGTCCTAGCGGGGGTCACCTACGAGCAGTACTTC	CASRVLAGVTYEQYF
TRBJ2-3	.	TRBV11-2	.	TGTGCCAGCAGCTGGGCGGGGTCTAGCACAGATACGCAGTATTTT	CASSWAGSSTDTQYF
TRBJ2-7	TRBD1	TRBV18	.	TGTGCCAGCTCACCAAACCAGGGGGCCTACGAGCAGTACTTC	CASSPNQGAYEQYF
TRBJ2-7	TRBD1	TRBV4-3	.	TGCGCCAGCAGCCAACCACGACAGGGGTCCTACGAGCAGTACTTC	CASSQPRQGSYEQYF
TRBJ2-1	TRBD2	TRBV19	.	TGTGCCAGTAGCCGGGGGGGACTAGCGGGGAATGAGCAGTTCTTC	CASSRGGLAGNEQFF
TRBJ2-5	TRBD1	TRBV5-6	.	TGTGCCAGCAGCACGTGGACAGGGAAAGAGACCCAGTACTTC	CASSTWTGKETQYF
TRBJ2-5	.	TRBV5-5	.	TGTGCCAGCAGCACAGGGTGGGGAGAGACCCAGTACTTC	CASSTGWGETQYF
TRBJ1-2	.	TRBV6-6	few	TGTGCCAGCAGTTTAACGAGGTCGGCCGCACCATATGGCTACACCTTC	CASSLTRSAAPYGYTF
TRBJ1-2	.	TRBV9	.	TGTGCCAGCAGCCCAGACGGGTATCCTGGCTACACCTTC	CASSPDGYPGYTF
TRBJ1-2	.	TRBV5-1	few	TGCGCCAGCAGCTTGGGACAGCGCGACTATGGCTACACCTTC	CASSLGQRDYGYTF
TRBJ1-2	.	TRBV6-5	few	TGTGCCAGCAGCGACCGGGTCTATGGCTACACCTTC	CASSDRVYGYTF
TRBJ2-5	TRBD1	TRBV6-1	.	TGTGCCAGCAGTGAGTGGACAGGATCGTACCAAGAGACCCAGTACTTC	CASSEWTGSYQETQYF
TRBJ2-5	.	TRBV5-4	.	TGTGCCAGCACCACCGGTGCCGGGGTTCAAGAGACCCAGTACTTC	CASTTGAGVQETQYF
TRBJ1-1	TRBD1	TRBV5-1	.	TGCGCCAGCAGCTTGCGAGGGGGCCCGAACACTGAAGCTTTCTTT	CASSLRGGPNTEAFF
TRBJ1-3	TRBD1	TRBV10-3	.	TGTGCCATCAGTTTCGACAGGGGGGCCACTGGAAACACCATATATTTT	CAISFDRGATGNTIYF
TRBJ1-2	.	TRBV5-1	.	TGCGCCAGCAGGGCCGATACTAACTATGGCTACACCTTC	CASRADTNYGYTF
TRBJ1-2	.	TRBV6-6	.	TGTGCCAGCAGTTACGGGGACTTTAACTATGGCTACACCTTC	CASSYGDFNYGYTF
TRBJ1-2	.	TRBV4-2	.	TGTGCCAGCAGCCAAGAACCAGAAAACTATGGCTACACCTTC	CASSQEPENYGYTF